This record covers a single T cell receptor (beta chain). The antigen remains undetermined. The protocol was immunoSEQ multiplex PCR, while the TCRdb copy is restricted to in-frame clones and leaves out a portion. The sample has about 110,000 clones; 75% to 95% are singletons. The data belong to a study of T cell responses to AZD1222 COVID-19 vaccine. Study-level results: Donors, mostly white British, included more females; clonal diversity was possibly underestimated. Without day 14 samples, only post-peak T cell repertoires were studied. Only six or seven AZD1222 recipients tested seropositive at baseline.

The V and J ends lost 3 bases and 6 bases, in that order; junction bases with no gene match: 5. CDR3 size: 14 residues. Germline assignment: CDR1 SGHVS and CDR2 FNYEAQ. The source material was peripheral blood, sampled 28 days after the second AZD1222 dose. The chain carries TRBV7-6 and TRBJ2-1, with 7 bases that match TRBD1. The origin of this receptor is an adult who received the AZD1222 COVID-19 vaccine. The CDR3 DNA is TGTGCCAGCAGCTTCACAGGGGTGAGCAATGAGCAGTTCTTC. It is translated as CASSFTGVSNEQFF.